These T cell receptor beta chains were read from a single sample in a study of cytomegalovirus exposure and HLA in healthy donors. Data came from immunoSEQ multiplex PCR; TCRdb stores just in-frame clones and leaves some out. The profile shows 100,000 to 150,000 clones, about three quarters of them singletons. The sample was PBMCs. These receptor sequences come from a man aged 50 or older in good health and CMV-seronegative. Both conserved end residues are part of each CDR3. The order of the fields is clone size, D gene, V gene, J gene, CDR3 protein, CDR3 DNA. D genes are given only for firm matches. Clone size, where shown, is once, few, many, or a class for clones that have expanded.

abundance: -; d_gene: -; v_gene: TRBV28; j_gene: TRBJ2-1; CDR3aa: CASSSGTPTYNEQFF; CDR3nt: TGTGCCAGCAGTTCCGGGACACCTACCTACAATGAGCAGTTCTTC
abundance: -; d_gene: -; v_gene: TRBV7-9; j_gene: TRBJ1-1; CDR3aa: CSSSLLTENTEAFF; CDR3nt: TGTTCCAGCAGCCTACTTACAGAGAACACTGAAGCTTTCTTT
abundance: -; d_gene: -; v_gene: TRBV30; j_gene: TRBJ1-1; CDR3aa: CAWPGWANTEAFF; CDR3nt: TGTGCCTGGCCAGGGTGGGCGAACACTGAAGCTTTCTTT
abundance: -; d_gene: -; v_gene: TRBV19; j_gene: TRBJ1-6; CDR3aa: CASSNQHREIDSPLHF; CDR3nt: TGTGCCAGTAGTAACCAACACAGGGAAATTGATTCACCCCTCCACTTT
abundance: -; d_gene: -; v_gene: TRBV18; j_gene: TRBJ1-1; CDR3aa: CASSPSGSVTEAFF; CDR3nt: TGTGCCAGCTCACCAAGCGGTAGCGTCACTGAAGCTTTCTTT
abundance: -; d_gene: TRBD1; v_gene: TRBV4-1; j_gene: TRBJ2-2; CDR3aa: CASSQGGPRGRRDGELFF; CDR3nt: TGCGCCAGCAGCCAAGGGGGGCCGAGGGGGCGAAGGGACGGGGAGCTGTTTTTT
abundance: -; d_gene: -; v_gene: TRBV10-3; j_gene: TRBJ1-5; CDR3aa: CAISTAGSQPQHF; CDR3nt: TGTGCCATCAGCACGGCGGGGAGTCAGCCCCAGCATTTT
abundance: -; d_gene: -; v_gene: TRBV7-2; j_gene: TRBJ1-1; CDR3aa: CASGRGGPNTEAFF; CDR3nt: TGTGCCAGCGGGAGGGGAGGGCCGAACACTGAAGCTTTCTTT
abundance: few; d_gene: -; v_gene: TRBV4-1; j_gene: TRBJ2-7; CDR3aa: CASSQEASGLSYEQYF; CDR3nt: TGCGCCAGCAGCCAGGAGGCGTCGGGCCTCTCCTACGAGCAGTACTTC
abundance: few; d_gene: -; v_gene: TRBV27; j_gene: TRBJ1-1; CDR3aa: CASSLERGGDTEAFF; CDR3nt: TGTGCCAGCAGTTTGGAGCGGGGTGGGGACACTGAAGCTTTCTTT
abundance: few; d_gene: -; v_gene: TRBV2; j_gene: TRBJ2-6; CDR3aa: CASSEALGETGANVLTF; CDR3nt: TGTGCCAGCAGTGAAGCGCTCGGGGAGACTGGGGCCAACGTCCTGACTTTC
abundance: -; d_gene: TRBD2; v_gene: TRBV28; j_gene: TRBJ2-3; CDR3aa: CASSPLAGASDTQYF; CDR3nt: TGTGCCAGCAGTCCTTTAGCGGGGGCATCAGATACGCAGTATTTT
abundance: once; d_gene: -; v_gene: TRBV4-1; j_gene: TRBJ2-6; CDR3aa: CASSRGSSGANVLTF; CDR3nt: TGCGCCAGCAGCCGGGGCAGCTCTGGGGCCAACGTCCTGACTTTC
abundance: -; d_gene: TRBD2; v_gene: TRBV7-6; j_gene: TRBJ2-5; CDR3aa: CASSLGLAGAFQETQYF; CDR3nt: TGTGCCAGCAGCTTAGGACTAGCGGGGGCCTTCCAAGAGACCCAGTACTTC
abundance: once; d_gene: -; v_gene: TRBV15; j_gene: TRBJ1-2; CDR3aa: CATSRVQGNYGYTF; CDR3nt: TGTGCCACCAGCAGAGTCCAGGGAAACTATGGCTACACCTTC
abundance: -; d_gene: TRBD1; v_gene: TRBV5-6; j_gene: TRBJ1-5; CDR3aa: CASNHPTGLSNQPQHF; CDR3nt: TGTGCCAGCAACCACCCGACAGGGCTCAGCAATCAGCCCCAGCATTTT
abundance: few; d_gene: TRBD1; v_gene: TRBV29-1; j_gene: TRBJ2-7; CDR3aa: CSVGGQGVAYEQYF; CDR3nt: TGCAGCGTGGGAGGACAGGGGGTGGCCTACGAGCAGTACTTC